The next 25 T cell receptor beta chains were all read from a single sample in a study of control samples from healthy donors and cancer patients. Generated by immunoSEQ multiplex PCR, the TCRdb table keeps only in-frame clones and is missing some. This sample has tens of thousands of clones, with around 92% found just once. The sample comprised blood. These receptor sequences come from a man aged 45-65 years in good health.

V is TRBV10-3 and J is TRBJ1-2; D is unresolved. Germline V gene data show CDR1 as ENHRY and CDR2 as SYGVKD. The CDR3 is made up of 13 amino acids. The ends were cut back, 10 bases at V and 8 bases at J, with 20 bases in the middle. Here the CDR3 reads CATKILTHRGYTF. CDR3 nucleotides: TGTGCCACCAAAATATTGACCCATAGAGGCTACACCTTC.

The DNA for the CDR3 is TGTGCCAGCAGCAGGGACACGGAAACCCGTGGCTACACCTTC. It translates to CASSRDTETRGYTF. The chain links TRBV5-8 to TRBJ1-2; a possible D gene is TRBD1 (6 bases). This CDR3 has 14 residues. V lost 4 bases and J 7 bases, leaving 17 bases between the germline ends. Germline CDR1 SGHTS, CDR2 YDEGEE. Combining the CDR3 with reference TRBV5-8 and TRBJ1-2 gives the whole variable domain EAGVTQSPTHLIKTRGQQATLRCSPISGHTSVYWYQQALGLGLQFLLWYDEGEERNRGNFPPRFSGRQFPNYSSELNVNALELEDSALYLCASSRDTETRGYTFGSGTRLTVV.

This clone was found once. This sample includes further DNA sequences coding for the same CDR3. The chain recombines TRBV18 with TRBJ1-5; D remains ambiguous. Germline CDR1 and CDR2: KGHSH and LQKENI. This CDR3 is built from 13 residues. V gave up 2 bases and J gave up 2 bases, with 4 bases separating them. CDR3 sequence reads: CASSPGGNQPQHF. Here the CDR3 DNA reads TGTGCCAGCTCACCAGGGGGCAATCAGCCCCAGCATTTT.

CDR3 nucleotides: TGTGCCAGCAAGGGGGGTAGCACAGATACGCAGTATTTT. It yields the protein CASKGGSTDTQYF. This chain uses TRBV2 with TRBJ2-3; either TRBD1 or TRBD2 may supply D (6 bases each). The germline V gene has CDR1 SNHLY and CDR2 FYNNEI. The CDR3 runs 13 residues. V lost 7 bases to trimming and J lost 0 bases, with 8 bases between them.

The chain couples TRBV6-1 to TRBJ1-5; no clear D. Trimming removed 3 bases from V and 0 bases from J, with 6 bases in between. The CDR3 extends over 14 amino acids. Per the germline V gene, CDR1 is MNHNS and CDR2 is SASEGT. CDR3 residues: CASSDRISNQPQHF. The CDR3 nucleotides read TGTGCCAGCAGTGACCGTATTAGCAATCAGCCCCAGCATTTT.

In its sample, this clone was seen once. The CDR3 reads CASSIGQSGNTIYF. The CDR3 DNA sequence: TGTGCCAGTAGTATAGGACAGTCTGGAAACACCATATATTTT. This chain links TRBV19 with TRBJ1-3; D might be TRBD1 (5 bases). The V and J ends lost 1 base and 1 base respectively, with 5 bases between them. Germline CDR1 and CDR2: LNHDA and SQIVND (reference sequence). This CDR3 has 14 amino acids.

The genes are TRBV5-4 and TRBJ2-7; TRBD1 aligns across 9 bases. Per the germline V gene, CDR1 is SGHNT and CDR2 is YYREEE (reference sequence). Trimming took 4 bases from V and 5 from J; bases not matched to a gene: 7. CDR3 size: 14 residues. CDR3 sequence (DNA): TGTGCCAGCAGCCGACAGGGGGAGTTACACGAGCAGTACTTC. The encoded protein is CASSRQGELHEQYF.

The V gene is TRBV6-7, the J gene TRBJ2-5; tentative D call: TRBD2 (6 bases). TRBV6-7 is an ORF for which the function is uncertain. CDR3 length: 16 amino acids. Trimming shortened V by 8 bases and J by 2 bases, and 21 bases separated the two germline ends. CDR3 in DNA: TGTGCCAGCGGAGTCTATGCCGGGGGTCGACAAGAGACCCAGTACTTC. Translation: CASGVYAGGRQETQYF.

This clone occurred once. J is TRBJ2-1 and V is TRBV6-5; D is ambiguous. Germline CDR1 is MNHEY and CDR2 is SVGAGI. CDR3 length equals 15 residues. Deletions cut 2 bases from V and 3 bases from J, with 11 bases between. The CDR3 reads CASSYTGTGYNEQFF. The CDR3 DNA follows: TGTGCCAGCAGTTACACTGGAACCGGCTACAATGAGCAGTTCTTC.

As for this clone: This specimen includes other DNA sequences encoding the same CDR3. The chain uses TRBV27 and TRBJ1-2; D might be TRBD1 (5 bases). V was clipped by 2 bases and J by 7 bases, with 20 bases between them. This CDR3 has 16 residues. In germline, CDR1 is MNHEY, CDR2 SMNVEV (reference sequence). Here the CDR3 DNA reads TGTGCCAGCAGTTTACAGGCGCCGGGGGGTCTGTCTGGCTACACCTTC. Amino acids: CASSLQAPGGLSGYTF.

This rearrangement joins TRBV24-1 to TRBJ2-1; D is ambiguous. Trimming removed 12 bases at V and 5 bases at J, with 10 bases between. The CDR3 length is 11 residues. Germline assignment: CDR1 KGHDR and CDR2 SFDVKD. CDR3 amino acids: CASGPHNEQFF. CDR3 DNA sequence: TGTGCCTCCGGACCTCACAATGAGCAGTTCTTC.

The V and J genes are TRBV18 and TRBJ1-1, with D maybe TRBD1 (6 bases). V was clipped by 3 bases and J by 4 bases, with 9 bases between them. The CDR3 runs 13 residues. Germline V gene sequence: CDR1 KGHSH, CDR2 LQKENI. The CDR3 loop reads CASSPQGSTEAFF. CDR3 bases: TGTGCCAGCTCACCCCAGGGGAGCACTGAAGCTTTCTTT.

The V and J genes are TRBV18 and TRBJ2-7; TRBD1 might be the D (6 bases). V lost 0 bases, J lost 4 bases, and 13 bases lay in between. This CDR3 is 15 amino acids long. The germline gives CDR1 KGHSH, CDR2 LQKENI. CDR3 residues: CASSPPRTDGYEQYF. The DNA for the CDR3 is TGTGCCAGCTCACCACCAAGGACAGATGGATACGAGCAGTACTTC.

V and J are TRBV7-9 and TRBJ1-4; no definite D call. Germline CDR1 reads SEHNR; CDR2 reads FQNEAQ (reference sequence). Trimming stripped 5 bases from V and 7 bases from J, with 11 bases between. CDR3 length: 13 residues. CDR3 bases: TGTGCCAGCAGCCCCCGGCGGGCTGAAAAACTGTTTTTT. This gives the protein CASSPRRAEKLFF.

This rearrangement joins TRBV1 to TRBJ2-3; the D segment call TRBD2 is taken from the table without a DNA check. TRBV1 is listed as a pseudogene. CDR3 length: 16 amino acids. The CDR3 DNA is TGCACCAGCAGCCAGGGACTAGCGGGGGGGCCAGATACGCAGTATTTT. It encodes CTSSQGLAGGPDTQYF.

The chain joins TRBV15 to TRBJ1-5; the D gene is possibly TRBD1 (6 bases). From germline, CDR1 is LNHNV and CDR2 YYDKDF (reference sequence). The CDR3 covers 15 residues. V lost 0 bases to trimming and J lost 4 bases, with 10 bases between them. The CDR3 nucleotides read TGTGCCACCAGCAGAGAACAGGGAGTGAATCAGCCCCAGCATTTT. Its protein product is CATSREQGVNQPQHF. Full variable domain (missing parts from reference TRBV15 and TRBJ1-5): DAMVIQNPRYQVTQFGKPVTLSCSQTLNHNVMYWYQQKSSQAPKLLFHYYDKDFNNEADTPDNFQSRRPNTSFCFLDIRSPGLGDTAMYLCATSREQGVNQPQHFGDGTRLSIL.

The V and J genes are TRBV7-6 and TRBJ1-2; D is possibly TRBD1 (6 bases). The germline V gene encodes CDR1 SGHVS and CDR2 FNYEAQ. This CDR3 is 16 amino acids long. The V gene lost 3 bases and the J gene lost 3 bases, with 17 bases spanning the gap. This CDR3 is CASSLGAGGEDYGYTF. The DNA of the CDR3 is TGTGCCAGCAGCTTGGGGGCCGGGGGAGAGGACTATGGCTACACCTTC.

The chain uses TRBV19 and TRBJ1-5; 7 bases line up with TRBD1. The CDR3 length is 17 residues. The ends lost 6 bases at V and 0 bases at J; junction bases unmatched: 11. CDR1 LNHDA and CDR2 SQIVND come from the germline V gene (reference sequence). DNA for the CDR3: TGTGCCAGTAGGGGGGCCGGGACAGTTGTTAGCAATCAGCCCCAGCATTTT. It translates to CASRGAGTVVSNQPQHF.

The chain uses TRBV29-1 and TRBJ1-4; 7 positions match TRBD1. The CDR3 length is 13 residues. Germline CDR1 reads SQVTM; CDR2 reads ANQGSEA. V lost 7 bases to trimming and J lost 5 bases; unmatched junction nucleotides: 7. DNA of the CDR3: TGCAGCGCCCTGACAGGGAACAATGAAAAACTGTTTTTT. Protein product: CSALTGNNEKLFF.

The chain combines TRBV19 with TRBJ2-4; a possible D gene is TRBD1 (7 bases). Trimming took off 7 bases at V and 8 bases at J, with 15 bases between the two ends. CDR3 length: 13 amino acids. Germline values: CDR1 LNHDA, CDR2 SQIVND (reference sequence). The CDR3 DNA reads TGTGCCAGTACCCCCGACAGGGAGGACATTCAGTACTTC. The encoded protein is CASTPDREDIQYF.

The V gene is TRBV6-5, the J gene TRBJ1-5, with a tentative D call TRBD1 (5 bases). Trimming took 6 bases from V and 6 from J, leaving 12 bases between them. Germline CDR1 is MNHEY and CDR2 is SVGAGI. This CDR3 has 13 amino acids. The DNA of the CDR3 is TGTGCCAGCAGCCCCAGGGACGTTCAGCCCCAGCATTTT. The encoded protein is CASSPRDVQPQHF.

V gene TRBV5-4 combines with J gene TRBJ2-3, with a weak D call TRBD2 (7 bases). This CDR3 spans 18 amino acids. In germline, CDR1 is SGHNT, CDR2 YYREEE (reference sequence). Trimming cost V 2 bases and J 0 bases, with 19 bases left between them. The CDR3 spells CASSLGEGEEWSTDTQYF. CDR3 nucleotide sequence: TGTGCCAGCAGCTTAGGGGAGGGGGAGGAATGGAGCACAGATACGCAGTATTTT.

CDR3 sequence: CASSPSMQGIADTQYF. CDR3 nucleotide sequence: TGTGCCAGCTCACCATCTATGCAGGGTATTGCAGATACGCAGTATTTT. This sequence joins TRBV18 and TRBJ2-3, with a possible D match to TRBD1 (5 bases). Trimming removed 2 bases from V and 4 bases from J, with 16 bases in between. Germline CDR1 reads KGHSH; CDR2 reads LQKENI. This CDR3 spans 16 amino acids. Full variable domain (remainder filled in from reference TRBV18 and TRBJ2-3): NAGVMQNPRHLVRRRGQEARLRCSPMKGHSHVYWYRQLPEEGLKFMVYLQKENIIDESGMPKERFSAEFPKEGPSILRIQQVVRGDSAAYFCASSPSMQGIADTQYFGPGTRLTVL.

CDR3 protein: CASSVAGQSHREKLFF. In DNA, the CDR3 is TGTGCCAGCAGCGTAGCTGGACAGTCCCACAGGGAAAAACTGTTTTTT. The genes are TRBV9 and TRBJ1-4, with D possibly being TRBD1 (6 bases). This CDR3 region has 16 residues. V was trimmed by 0 bases and J by 8 bases, leaving 17 bases between them. CDR1 is SGDLS and CDR2 is YYNGEE in the germline V gene.

This clone came up a few times. Since a much larger clone is just one base distant, this may be a read error. This same CDR3 is encoded by further DNA sequences in the sample. CDR3 coding DNA: TGTGCCAGCAGTTTAAGGGGGGAGACCCAGTACTTC. Translating it yields CASSLRGETQYF. V is TRBV12-3 or TRBV12-4 and J is TRBJ2-5; D may be TRBD1 (6 bases). Trimming removed 2 bases at V and 5 bases at J, with 6 bases between. The CDR3 has 12 residues.